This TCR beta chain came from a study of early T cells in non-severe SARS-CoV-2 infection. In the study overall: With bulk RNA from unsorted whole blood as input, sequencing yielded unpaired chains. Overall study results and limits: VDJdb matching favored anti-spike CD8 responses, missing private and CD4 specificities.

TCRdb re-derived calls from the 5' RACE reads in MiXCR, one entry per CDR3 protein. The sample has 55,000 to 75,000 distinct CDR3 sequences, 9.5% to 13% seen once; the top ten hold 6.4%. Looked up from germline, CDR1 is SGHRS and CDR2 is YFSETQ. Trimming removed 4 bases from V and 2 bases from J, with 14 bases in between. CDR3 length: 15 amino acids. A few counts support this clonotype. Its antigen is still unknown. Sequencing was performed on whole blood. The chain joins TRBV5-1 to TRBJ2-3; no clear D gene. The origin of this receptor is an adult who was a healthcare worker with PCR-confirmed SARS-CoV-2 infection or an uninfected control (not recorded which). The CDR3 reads CASSEVTTLTDTQYF. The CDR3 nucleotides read TGCGCCAGCAGCGAAGTTACTACTCTCACAGATACGCAGTATTTT.